This T cell receptor (beta chain) was recorded in a study of siplizumab effects on memory and regulatory T cells. The repertoire was sequenced with immunoSEQ multiplex PCR; TCRdb's copy has only in-frame clones and lacks some. The table has about 100,000 clones, approximately 94% seen once; the top ten hold roughly 0.61%. The V gene's germline CDR1 is MGHDK and CDR2 SYGVNS. Trimming stripped 8 bases from V and 2 bases from J, with 15 bases between. This CDR3 has 14 amino acids. This clonotype was obtained from a human donor in good health. V and J are TRBV25-1 and TRBJ1-1, with D possibly matching TRBD1 (5 bases). The sample taken for sequencing was Tregs sorted from blood. The CDR3 sequence: CASAPGGVNTEAFF. The CDR3 nucleotides are TGTGCCAGCGCTCCGGGGGGGGTAAACACTGAAGCTTTCTTT.